This T cell receptor beta chain originates from a study of shared clonotypes between healthy human individuals. Worth noting for this clone: Antigen unknown.

The CDR3 is made up of 13 amino acids. CDR1 and CDR2 (germline): SNHLY, FYNNEI. The V end lost 5 bases, the J end lost 10 bases, and 17 bases lay between the germline ends. Study-level results: A generally larger estimated richness was seen in naive subsets than in memory subsets.

Under the authors' procedure: ImmunoSEQ output held junction-only sequences without quality scores, so filtering differed. Only in-frame clones appear in the TCRdb table, and some are missing; sequencing was by immunoSEQ multiplex PCR. That table is the source of V, J and clone size, and D and trimming were worked out from the DNA. The table shows 170,000 or so clones, with around 63% occurring only once. The clonotype was recovered from a man younger than 45 in good health. The sequenced sample was memory CD4+ T cells sorted from blood. Subset given: CD45RA-negative fraction. The chain links TRBV2 to TRBJ2-5; perhaps TRBD2 as D (6 bases). CDR3 in amino acids: CASSSDRWGDQYF. The CDR3 DNA reads as TGTGCCAGCAGTTCTGACAGATGGGGGGACCAGTACTTC.